This entry is about one T cell receptor beta chain. This entry belongs to a study of OX40 agonist ivuxolimab in advanced cancers. Clones were read by immunoSEQ multiplex PCR, and TCRdb kept only the in-frame ones, dropping some. The table has about 40,000 clones, around 90% seen once; the top ten hold under 15%. The source material was CD4+ or CD8+ T cells sorted from blood, sampled in a trial of the OX40 agonist ivuxolimab. The origin of this receptor is an adult with an advanced solid tumor such as melanoma, head and neck, liver or kidney cancer.

CDR3 protein: CASSLEGAGETQYF. The CDR3 nucleotides read TGTGCCAGCAGCTTAGAGGGGGCAGGGGAGACCCAGTACTTC. The V and J genes are TRBV11-3 and TRBJ2-5, with D perhaps matching TRBD1 (6 bases). V was cut by 0 bases and J by 5 bases, with 10 bases left in between. This CDR3 has 14 amino acids. The germline V gene has CDR1 SGHNT and CDR2 YENEEA.